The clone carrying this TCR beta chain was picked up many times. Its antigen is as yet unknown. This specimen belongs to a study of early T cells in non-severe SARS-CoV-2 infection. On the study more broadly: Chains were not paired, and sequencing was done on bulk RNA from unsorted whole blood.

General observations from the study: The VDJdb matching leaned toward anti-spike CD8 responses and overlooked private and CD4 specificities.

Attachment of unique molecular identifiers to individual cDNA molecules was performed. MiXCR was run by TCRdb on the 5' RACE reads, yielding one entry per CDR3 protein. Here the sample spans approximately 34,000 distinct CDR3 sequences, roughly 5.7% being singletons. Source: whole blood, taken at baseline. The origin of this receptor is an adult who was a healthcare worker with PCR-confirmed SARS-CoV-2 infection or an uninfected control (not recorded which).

The CDR3 region has the DNA TGTGCCAGCAGCTTAGGAGCGGAAACCTACAATGAGCAGTTCTTC. This codes for CASSLGAETYNEQFF. The chain links TRBV7-2 to TRBJ2-1, with D possibly TRBD2 on 5 matching bases. V was pared by 1 base and J by 2 bases, with 9 bases between. Germline CDR1 reads SGHTA; CDR2 reads FQGNSA. This CDR3 comprises 15 residues.